The next 19 T cell receptor beta chains were all read from a single sample in a study of blood T cell repertoires in COVID-19. Generated by immunoSEQ multiplex PCR, the TCRdb table keeps only in-frame clones and is missing some. The sample comprises approximately 53,000 clones, around 73% of which are singletons, and about 5% rests with the top ten. The specimen was PBMCs or T cells enriched from blood (not recorded which). The receptors were sampled from a woman aged 45 to 65 with acute COVID-19.

V and J are TRBV11-2 and TRBJ2-1; TRBD1 aligns across 7 bases. This CDR3 region has 18 residues. V lost 5 bases to trimming and J lost 8 bases; unmatched junction nucleotides: 21. Germline V gene sequence: CDR1 SGHAT, CDR2 FQNNGV. CDR3 bases: TGTGCCAGCAGCCAAGAAATCGGGACAGCTCAATCGGCGCATGAGCAGTTCTTC. It translates to CASSQEIGTAQSAHEQFF.

The chain has TRBV7-9 and TRBJ1-2, with TRBD1 identical over 7 bases. From germline, CDR1 is SEHNR and CDR2 FQNEAQ (reference sequence). Trimming removed 1 base from V and 4 bases from J; junction bases left unmatched: 3. The CDR3 is 14 residues long. The CDR3 sequence is CASSLGTGGYGYTF. For the CDR3, the DNA is TGTGCCAGCAGCTTAGGGACAGGCGGCTATGGCTACACCTTC.

V usage is TRBV6-5 and J usage is TRBJ1-1; TRBD1 agrees at 8 bases. CDR1 and CDR2 (germline): MNHEY, SVGAGI. Germline trimming cut 5 bases from V and 7 bases from J; bases unmatched to any gene: 12. This CDR3 comprises 15 residues. CDR3 sequence (DNA): TGTGCCAGCAGTATCCGGGACAGGTCTCAGGGTGAAGCTTTCTTT. This codes for CASSIRDRSQGEAFF.

A single count supports this clone. The chain is built from TRBV19 and TRBJ1-5; 9 bases fit TRBD1. Trimming cost V 4 bases and J 6 bases; bases outside gene matches: 10. The CDR3 is 16 amino acids. Germline V lookup: CDR1 LNHDA, CDR2 SQIVND (reference sequence). In DNA form, the CDR3 reads TGTGCCAGTAGTAACACAGGGGGCGCGGGTGGTCAGCCCCAGCATTTT. Protein: CASSNTGGAGGQPQHF.

This clone has only a few counts. The chain links TRBV7-9 to TRBJ2-3, with 7 positions matching TRBD2. Trimming at V came to 5 bases and at J to 0 bases, leaving 14 bases not matched to a gene. This CDR3 has 18 amino acids. Germline lookup yields CDR1 SEHNR and CDR2 FQNEAQ (reference sequence). CDR3 in DNA: TGTGCCAGCAGCAAGGGGCAGGGAGGGATCGCTAGCACAGATACGCAGTATTTT. It translates to CASSKGQGGIASTDTQYF.

This clone has just a few counts. The J gene is TRBJ2-5, the V gene TRBV24-1, with TRBD1 matching 10 bases. Germline V CDR1 and CDR2: KGHDR, SFDVKD. The CDR3 extends over 16 amino acids. The V gene end was trimmed by 2 bases and the J gene end by 5 bases; junction bases not matched to a gene: 7. The CDR3 protein is CATSDSRDRGGETQYF. The DNA for the CDR3 is TGTGCCACCAGTGATTCCCGGGACAGGGGTGGTGAGACCCAGTACTTC.

The chain recombines TRBV7-6 with TRBJ1-1; tentatively, D is TRBD1 (5 bases). The CDR3 runs to 15 residues. Germline V CDR1 and CDR2: SGHVS, FNYEAQ. Trimming stripped 5 bases from V and 3 bases from J, with 16 bases between. The CDR3, as DNA: TGTGCCAGCAGCCCATCAGACAGTCCCTACACTGAAGCTTTCTTT. Translated, it gives CASSPSDSPYTEAFF. The variable domain in full, completed from reference TRBV7-6 and TRBJ1-1, reads GAGVSQSPRYKVTKRGQDVALRCDPISGHVSLYWYRQALGQGPEFLTYFNYEAQQDKSGLPNDRFSAERPEGSISTLTIQRTEQRDSAMYRCASSPSDSPYTEAFFGQGTRLTVV.

This clone was seen only a few times. The V gene is TRBV7-9, the J gene TRBJ1-1; D is ambiguous. From germline, CDR1 is SEHNR and CDR2 FQNEAQ (reference sequence). With 2 bases removed from V and 1 base from J, the gap between germline ends came to 5 bases. This CDR3 has 13 residues. CDR3 in amino acids: CASSLPGNTEAFF. DNA for the CDR3: TGTGCCAGCAGCTTACCGGGGAACACTGAAGCTTTCTTT.

The CDR3 sequence is CASSLDRDWQPQHF. CDR3 coding DNA: TGTGCCAGCAGCCTAGATCGGGACTGGCAGCCCCAGCATTTT. The rearrangement uses TRBV2 and TRBJ1-5; D is possibly TRBD1 (5 bases). The CDR3 length is 14 residues. V lost 6 bases and J lost 7, with 16 bases in between. The V gene's germline CDR1 is SNHLY and CDR2 FYNNEI. Using reference TRBV2 and TRBJ1-5 for the parts outside the CDR3, the full variable domain is EPEVTQTPSHQVTQMGQEVILRCVPISNHLYFYWYRQILGQKVEFLVSFYNNEISEKSEIFDDQFSVERPDGSNFTLKIRSTKLEDSAMYFCASSLDRDWQPQHFGDGTRLSIL.

The chain is built from TRBV6-5 and TRBJ2-7; TRBD1 is a possible D gene (5 bases). The CDR3 spans 15 residues. Germline CDR1 and CDR2: MNHEY and SVGAGI. Trimming took off 0 bases at V and 7 bases at J, with 16 bases between the two ends. DNA of the CDR3: TGTGCCAGCAGTTACTCGTGGGGCCCCGTCCGGGAGCAGTACTTC. This sequence encodes CASSYSWGPVREQYF.

This clone was observed a few times. This rearrangement joins TRBV28 to TRBJ1-6, with D possibly being TRBD1 (5 bases). The CDR3 is made up of 14 amino acids. The V and J ends lost 1 base and 11 bases respectively, with 12 bases between them. Germline CDR1 reads MDHEN; CDR2 reads SYDVKM. For the CDR3, the DNA is TGTGCCAGCAGTTTATTCTCGGGGGAGACACCCCTCCACTTT. Translation gives CASSLFSGETPLHF.

The chain couples TRBV5-4 to TRBJ2-7, with 7 bases matching TRBD1. Germline V gene lookup returns CDR1 SGHNT and CDR2 YYREEE (reference sequence). The CDR3 is 11 residues long. Germline trimming cut 10 bases from V and 7 bases from J; bases unmatched to any gene: 8. CDR3: CAPGTAEEQYF. The DNA of the CDR3 is TGTGCCCCCGGGACAGCCGAGGAGCAGTACTTC.

The rearrangement joins TRBV4-2 to TRBJ2-7; 7 nucleotides match TRBD1. Germline V lookup: CDR1 LGHNA, CDR2 YNFKEQ. The CDR3 is 15 residues long. With 0 bases clipped from V and 3 bases from J, the junction kept 5 bases outside the gene matches. In DNA, the CDR3 is TGTGCCAGCAGCCAAGATCCGGGACAGTTCTACGAGCAGTACTTC. Protein product: CASSQDPGQFYEQYF.

This clone showed up just once. V and J are TRBV2 and TRBJ2-7, with TRBD1 matching over 8 bases. Germline V gene lookup returns CDR1 SNHLY and CDR2 FYNNEI. This CDR3 comprises 14 residues. Trimming at V came to 6 bases and at J to 2 bases, leaving 6 bases not matched to a gene. The CDR3 loop is CASRLQGVTYEQYF. The CDR3, as DNA: TGTGCCAGCAGGTTACAGGGGGTGACCTACGAGCAGTACTTC.

The chain carries TRBV18 and TRBJ1-1, with D possibly TRBD1 on 5 matching bases. The germline V gene has CDR1 KGHSH and CDR2 LQKENI. The CDR3 has 15 amino acids. Trimming took off 0 bases at V and 1 base at J, with 9 bases between the two ends. CDR3 protein: CASSPPAGANTEAFF. Here the CDR3 DNA reads TGTGCCAGCTCACCACCTGCTGGGGCGAACACTGAAGCTTTCTTT.

This clone has a handful of counts. V is TRBV2 and J is TRBJ2-2; 7 bases align to TRBD2. Per germline, CDR1 SNHLY and CDR2 FYNNEI. J gave up 1 base and V 6 bases, and 8 bases lay outside the gene matches. There are 16 residues in the CDR3. CDR3 DNA sequence: TGTGCCAGCAGCGGGGGGTCGAGTATGAACACCGGGGAGCTGTTTTTT. It yields the protein CASSGGSSMNTGELFF.

This sequence joins TRBV3-1 (or the pseudogene TRBV3-2) and TRBJ2-1, with unresolved D. The germline gives CDR1 LGHDT, CDR2 YNNKEL (reference sequence). The length of the CDR3 is 15 residues. The V and J ends lost 4 bases and 5 bases respectively, with 15 bases between them. The CDR3 loop reads CASSLRALRNNEQFF. Written as DNA, the CDR3 is TGTGCCAGCAGCCTCCGAGCGCTACGGAACAATGAGCAGTTCTTC.

This clone was detected a few times. CDR3 protein: CASSDSGTAHEAFF. In DNA, the CDR3 is TGTGCCAGCAGTGACTCTGGGACAGCCCATGAAGCTTTCTTT. The chain has TRBV6-4 and TRBJ1-1; 7 nucleotides match TRBD1. CDR3 length equals 14 residues. V shed 0 bases and J 7 bases; nucleotides not matched to a gene: 5. Germline V gene sequence: CDR1 MRHNA, CDR2 SNTAGT.

The CDR3 here is CASSQETSGVQETQYF. In nucleotides, the CDR3 is TGCGCCAGCAGCCAAGAAACTAGCGGGGTCCAAGAGACCCAGTACTTC. The chain employs TRBV4-1 and TRBJ2-5; 10 bases align to TRBD2. Germline CDR1 reads MGHRA; CDR2 reads YSYEKL. The CDR3 is 16 amino acids. The ends lost 0 bases at V and 1 base at J; junction bases unmatched: 2.